The subject of this entry is one T cell receptor beta chain. Germline lookup yields CDR1 SQVTM and CDR2 ANQGSEA. The CDR3 covers 14 residues. The trim removed 0 bases at V and 6 bases at J, leaving 4 bases unmatched. This entry belongs to a study of blood T cell repertoires in COVID-19. Study information: Samples came from the United States, Italy and Spain, spanning acute and convalescent COVID-19. Sources were T cells, B-cell-depleted T cells, or PBMCs; the material itself was cDNA or gDNA.

As processed by the authors: Amplification from reference gene primers served as the basis for estimated nucleated cell counts. Produced via immunoSEQ multiplex PCR; TCRdb's table is partial and in-frame only. V, J and clone size are those of that table, while D and trimming were read from the DNA. Of fewer than 100,000 clones listed, roughly 91% were seen once; the top ten hold 1.9%. The gene calls are TRBV29-1 and TRBJ2-1, with 8 bases matching TRBD2. This clonotype was sampled from a woman in her forties or fifties in a cohort sampled during active COVID-19. Sequencing was carried out using peripheral blood. The CDR3 region has the DNA TGCAGCGTTGAAGATCTGGCGGGGGGCAATGAGCAGTTCTTC. Residues: CSVEDLAGGNEQFF.